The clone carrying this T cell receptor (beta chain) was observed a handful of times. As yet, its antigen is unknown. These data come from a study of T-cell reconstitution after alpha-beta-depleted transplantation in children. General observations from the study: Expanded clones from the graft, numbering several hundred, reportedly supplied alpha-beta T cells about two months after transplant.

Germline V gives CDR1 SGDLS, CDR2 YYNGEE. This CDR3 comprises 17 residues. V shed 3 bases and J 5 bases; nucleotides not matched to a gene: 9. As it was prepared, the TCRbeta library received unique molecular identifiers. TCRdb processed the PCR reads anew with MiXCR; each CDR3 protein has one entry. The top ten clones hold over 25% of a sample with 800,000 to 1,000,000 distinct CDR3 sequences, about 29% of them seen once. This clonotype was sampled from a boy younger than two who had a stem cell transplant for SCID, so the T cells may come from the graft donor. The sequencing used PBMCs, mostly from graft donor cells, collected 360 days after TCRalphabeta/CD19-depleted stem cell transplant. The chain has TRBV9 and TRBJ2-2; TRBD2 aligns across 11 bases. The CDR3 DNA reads TGTGCCAGCAGCGAGGCGACTAGCGGGGATTGGACCGGGGAGCTGTTTTTT. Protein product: CASSEATSGDWTGELFF.